What follows describes a single T cell receptor beta chain. The antigen is undetermined. V was cut by 5 bases and J by 2 bases, with 13 bases left in between. The CDR3 is made up of 14 amino acids. Germline V gene data show CDR1 as LGHNA and CDR2 as YNFKEQ. The primer mix had 60 Vbeta and 13 Jbeta primers. Here immunoSEQ multiplex PCR was the method, and the copy in TCRdb shows in-frame clones only, minus some. The profile shows over 100,000 clones, around a tenth of them singletons. This entry comes from a study of cytomegalovirus exposure and HLA in healthy donors. General study results and limits: In a later analysis, around 18,000 TCR beta sequences were associated with HLA alleles at 0.05 false discovery rate. Earlier analysis yielded a pattern in which most TCR beta V segments were productive about 90% or about 30% of the time.

The clonotype was recovered from a man between 40 and 49 years old in good health and CMV-seropositive. The rearrangement uses TRBV4-2 and TRBJ2-7, with D perhaps TRBD2 (6 bases). Specimen: PBMCs. CDR3 DNA sequence: TGTGCCAGCAGCGCCGGAACGGGAGCCTACGAGCAGTACTTC. It specifies CASSAGTGAYEQYF.